This T cell receptor beta chain is from a study of blood T cell repertoires in COVID-19 (dated by TCRdb to the early 2020s). Looking at the study overall: Samples from collaborators originated in the United States, Italy and Spain and spanned both the acute and convalescent phases of COVID-19. Subjects who had been exposed to COVID-19, were actively infected with it, or had recovered from it provided the deeply sampled blood TCRbeta repertoires that made up the dataset. The repertoires were made available in a free public database intended to serve as a resource for research on the immune response to SARS-CoV-2. The samples were drawn from the first 160 participants of the ongoing ImmuneRACE study and from some 1,300 subjects provided by 6 global collaborators. Sample metadata almost always included a de-identified subject ID, COVID-19 status, age in years and sex. HLA class I and class II types, where available, came from metadata supplied by the sample provider rather than from assay-based typing. The prospective study material was composed of cDNA or gDNA derived from T cells, B-cell-depleted T cells, or PBMCs.

TCRbeta CDR3 regions were amplified from genomic DNA using the immunoSEQ Assay, a bias-controlled multiplex PCR. The original methods were these. The number of nucleated cells in each sample was estimated from the amplification of reference gene primers within the assay. To quantify the absolute abundance of each unique TCRbeta CDR3 rearrangement, sequence reads were collapsed and filtered. Productive Simpson clonality was computed per sample as the square root of Simpson's diversity index over productive rearrangements. TCRdb retrieved this table from immuneACCESS and kept in-frame rearrangements only. Not all clones are present; in checked studies, unresolved V genes account for under half, and no reason is known for the remainder. Clone size and the V and J calls come from that table; the DNA yielded D and trimming. Recorded for this sample are more than 250,000 clones; 86% of them occurred a single time. 3.6% of the sample is held by the ten biggest clonotypes.

The CDR3 contains 11 residues, cysteine and phenylalanine counted. Solely the CDR3 DNA is kept, with 33 bases framed from the first base. V was cut back by 6 bases and J by 6 bases, leaving a gap of 6 bases between them. Based on the germline V gene, the CDR1 and CDR2 sequences are SGHTA and FQGNSA. Each collaborating institution followed its own protocols to collect whole blood in K2EDTA tubes. For TCRbeta analysis, collaborator samples were shipped as frozen whole blood, as isolated PBMCs, or as DNA extracted from either sample type. General conclusions and limits of the study: The amount of clinical and demographic metadata varied by source and participant and was provided uncurated.

Turning to this clone: Its antigen is unknown. Per-base quality was not reported, and no clone a single base away is much larger than it.

Sequencing was performed on peripheral blood. The rearrangement joined TRBV7-2 to TRBJ2-1, with TRBD2 as a weak D call on 6 bases. The clonotype originates from a man aged 18 to 30 with active or convalescent COVID-19. The DNA sequence is TGTGCCAGCAGGGGGGGCAATGAGCAGTTCTTC. Translated, it gives CASRGGNEQFF.